The rows below give T cell receptor beta chains drawn from one sample of a study of PD-1 blockade in mismatch repair-deficient tumors. Sequencing was performed with immunoSEQ multiplex PCR; in TCRdb, only in-frame clones are kept and a portion is missing. The sample gives roughly 70,000 clones, around 80% of which show up once; approximately 5% is in the top ten. This specimen was peripheral blood, taken 2 weeks after starting pembrolizumab. These TCRs come from an adult with mismatch repair-deficient cancer. Both conserved end residues are part of each CDR3. The D gene is left open where the match is weak. Rows give clone size only sometimes, using once, few, many, or a class for an expanded clone.

NA | NA | TRBJ2-1 | TRBV9 | CASSPGGFGVEQFF | TGTGCCAGCAGCCCAGGAGGCTTTGGTGTGGAGCAGTTCTTC
NA | TRBD2 | TRBJ2-2 | TRBV19 | CASSLLAGVGTGELFF | TGTGCCAGTAGTTTACTAGCGGGAGTCGGAACCGGGGAGCTGTTTTTT
once | TRBD2 | TRBJ2-2 | TRBV27 | CASSLGASGRPGGELFF | TGTGCCAGCAGTTTAGGGGCTAGCGGGAGGCCGGGAGGGGAGCTGTTTTTT
NA | TRBD1 | TRBJ1-4 | TRBV6-6 | CASSYSQGSNEKLFF | TGTGCCAGCAGTTACTCACAGGGGTCGAATGAAAAACTGTTTTTT
NA | NA | TRBJ1-5 | TRBV5-1 | CASSSDTNQPQHF | TGCGCCAGCAGCTCAGACACCAATCAGCCCCAGCATTTT
NA | NA | TRBJ2-1 | TRBV2 | CASKVLQTYNEQFF | TGTGCCAGCAAGGTCCTACAAACCTACAATGAGCAGTTCTTC
NA | NA | TRBJ2-7 | TRBV11-1 | CASSLIGGSYEQYF | TGTGCCAGCAGCTTAATTGGGGGATCCTACGAGCAGTACTTC
NA | TRBD1 | TRBJ1-2 | TRBV2 | CASSPDRSYGYTF | TGTGCCAGCAGCCCGGACAGGAGCTATGGCTACACCTTC
NA | NA | TRBJ2-7 | TRBV30 | CAWSVRALGEQYF | TGTGCCTGGAGTGTGAGGGCCTTAGGAGAGCAGTACTTC
NA | TRBD2 | TRBJ2-7 | TRBV6-1 | CASRIGLVGHYEQYF | TGTGCCAGCAGAATCGGACTAGTCGGTCACTACGAGCAGTACTTC
NA | NA | TRBJ1-1 | TRBV4-1 | CASSQDFRDTEAFF | TGCGCCAGCAGCCAAGATTTTCGGGACACTGAAGCTTTCTTT
few | NA | TRBJ2-3 | TRBV12-5 | CASGLGTGGPQYF | TGTGCTAGTGGTTTGGGGACCGGAGGGCCACAGTATTTT
NA | NA | TRBJ2-2 | TRBV5-1 | CATSLRGSNTGELFF | TGCGCCACCTCTCTTAGGGGTTCGAACACCGGGGAGCTGTTTTTT
NA | NA | TRBJ2-2 | TRBV11-1 | CASSHPLGTGELFF | TGTGCCAGCAGCCACCCCCTAGGGACCGGGGAGCTGTTTTTT
NA | NA | TRBJ2-7 | TRBV5-1 | CASSLLGQGNYEQYF | TGCGCCAGCAGCTTGCTTGGGCAGGGGAACTACGAGCAGTACTTC
NA | NA | TRBJ1-5 | TRBV7-8 | CASSLVSHQPQHF | TGTGCCAGCAGCTTAGTGTCGCATCAGCCCCAGCATTTT
NA | NA | TRBJ1-2 | TRBV6-5 | CASSYVANYGYTF | TGTGCCAGCAGTTACGTAGCTAACTATGGCTACACCTTC
once | TRBD2 | TRBJ2-7 | TRBV5-1 | CASSLVLAGVSYEQYF | TGCGCCAGCAGCTTGGTTCTAGCGGGAGTATCTTACGAGCAGTACTTC
once | NA | TRBJ1-3 | TRBV30 | CAWSVTSGNTIYF | TGTGCCTGGAGCGTTACCTCTGGAAACACCATATATTTT
NA | NA | TRBJ1-2 | TRBV9 | CASSVDPTGSSGYTF | TGTGCCAGCAGCGTAGACCCGACAGGTAGTTCGGGCTACACCTTC
NA | NA | TRBJ2-7 | TRBV10-3 | CAISEVVSYEQYF | TGTGCCATCAGTGAGGTGGTCTCCTACGAGCAGTACTTC
NA | TRBD1 | TRBJ2-7 | TRBV29-1 | CSFRTGKYEQYF | TGCAGCTTCCGGACAGGGAAATACGAGCAGTACTTC
NA | TRBD1 | TRBJ1-1 | TRBV9 | CASSVGQGDDTEAFF | TGTGCCAGCAGCGTAGGACAGGGGGATGACACTGAAGCTTTCTTT
NA | TRBD1 | TRBJ2-5 | TRBV29-1 | CSSLNRGQETQYF | TGCAGCTCCCTGAACAGGGGCCAAGAGACCCAGTACTTC
few | NA | TRBJ2-7 | TRBV11-2 | CASSLDREHEQYF | TGTGCCAGCAGCTTAGACAGGGAGCACGAGCAGTACTTC
once | NA | TRBJ1-3 | TRBV18 | CASSPPGVPGNTIYF | TGTGCCAGCTCACCTCCAGGGGTCCCTGGAAACACCATATATTTT
few | NA | TRBJ2-7 | TRBV6-4 | CASPGYEQYF | TGTGCCAGCCCAGGGTACGAGCAGTACTTC
NA | NA | TRBJ1-5 | TRBV18 | CASSLLGGPSYNQPQHF | TGTGCCAGCTCACTTTTAGGGGGGCCCTCATACAATCAGCCCCAGCATTTT
few | NA | TRBJ2-7 | TRBV5-6 | CASSSLAQYSYEQYF | TGTGCCAGCTCCTCACTAGCTCAGTACTCCTACGAGCAGTACTTC
NA | TRBD2 | TRBJ2-2 | TRBV5-1 | CASSLDIGTGGTGELFF | TGCGCCAGCAGCTTGGATATCGGGACGGGAGGCACCGGGGAGCTGTTTTTT
NA | TRBD1 | TRBJ2-7 | TRBV27 | CASSFGDRGSSHF | TGTGCCAGCAGTTTTGGGGACAGGGGGTCATCCCATTTC
NA | NA | TRBJ1-4 | TRBV14 | CASSRALGFTEKLFF | TGTGCCAGCAGCCGAGCATTGGGGTTCACTGAAAAACTGTTTTTT
NA | NA | TRBJ2-7 | TRBV6-1 | CASSETGGRSYEQYF | TGTGCCAGCAGTGAAACCGGGGGCCGCTCCTACGAGCAGTACTTC
NA | NA | TRBJ1-3 | TRBV19 | CASSISGSGNTIYF | TGTGCCAGTAGTATTTCGGGTTCTGGAAACACCATATATTTT
NA | TRBD2 | TRBJ2-1 | TRBV2 | CASSGASGTKEQFF | TGTGCCAGCAGTGGGGCTAGCGGGACTAAGGAGCAGTTCTTC
once | TRBD2 | TRBJ2-7 | TRBV5-1 | CASSSGTSGNHEQYF | TGCGCCAGCAGCTCAGGGACTAGCGGGAACCACGAGCAGTACTTC
NA | NA | TRBJ1-2 | TRBV29-1 | CSVNGGEDYGYTF | TGCAGCGTTAATGGAGGGGAGGACTATGGCTACACCTTC
NA | NA | TRBJ2-5 | TRBV7-3 | CASSPGGAVETQYF | TGTGCCAGCAGCCCAGGAGGGGCCGTGGAGACCCAGTACTTC
NA | NA | TRBJ2-2 | TRBV13 | CASSFDLGGGGELFF | TGTGCCAGCAGCTTCGATCTTGGGGGCGGCGGGGAGCTGTTTTTT
NA | NA | TRBJ1-1 | TRBV5-4 | CASSFRGIDTEAFF | TGTGCCAGCAGCTTCCGAGGGATTGACACTGAAGCTTTCTTT